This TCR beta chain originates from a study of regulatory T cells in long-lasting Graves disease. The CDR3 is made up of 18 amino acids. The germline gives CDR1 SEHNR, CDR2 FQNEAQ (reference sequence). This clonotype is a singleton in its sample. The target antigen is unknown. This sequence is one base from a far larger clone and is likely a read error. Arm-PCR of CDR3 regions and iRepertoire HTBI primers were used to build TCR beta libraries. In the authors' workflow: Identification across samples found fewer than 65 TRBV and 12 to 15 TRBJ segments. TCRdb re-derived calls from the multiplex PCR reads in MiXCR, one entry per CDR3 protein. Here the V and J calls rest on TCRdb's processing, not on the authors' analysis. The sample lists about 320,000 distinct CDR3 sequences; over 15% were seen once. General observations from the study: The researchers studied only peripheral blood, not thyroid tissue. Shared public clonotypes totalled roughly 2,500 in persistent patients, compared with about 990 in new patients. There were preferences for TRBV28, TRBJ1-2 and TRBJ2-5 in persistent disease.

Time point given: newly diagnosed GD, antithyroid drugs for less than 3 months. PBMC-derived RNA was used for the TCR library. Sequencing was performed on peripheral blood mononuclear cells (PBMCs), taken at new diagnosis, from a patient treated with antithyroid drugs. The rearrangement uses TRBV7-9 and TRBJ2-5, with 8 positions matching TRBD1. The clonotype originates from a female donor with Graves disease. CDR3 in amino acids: CASSLGVAGGMRGETRYF. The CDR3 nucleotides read TGTGCCAGCAGCTTAGGTGTTGCAGGGGGCATGCGAGGAGAGACCCGGTACTTC.